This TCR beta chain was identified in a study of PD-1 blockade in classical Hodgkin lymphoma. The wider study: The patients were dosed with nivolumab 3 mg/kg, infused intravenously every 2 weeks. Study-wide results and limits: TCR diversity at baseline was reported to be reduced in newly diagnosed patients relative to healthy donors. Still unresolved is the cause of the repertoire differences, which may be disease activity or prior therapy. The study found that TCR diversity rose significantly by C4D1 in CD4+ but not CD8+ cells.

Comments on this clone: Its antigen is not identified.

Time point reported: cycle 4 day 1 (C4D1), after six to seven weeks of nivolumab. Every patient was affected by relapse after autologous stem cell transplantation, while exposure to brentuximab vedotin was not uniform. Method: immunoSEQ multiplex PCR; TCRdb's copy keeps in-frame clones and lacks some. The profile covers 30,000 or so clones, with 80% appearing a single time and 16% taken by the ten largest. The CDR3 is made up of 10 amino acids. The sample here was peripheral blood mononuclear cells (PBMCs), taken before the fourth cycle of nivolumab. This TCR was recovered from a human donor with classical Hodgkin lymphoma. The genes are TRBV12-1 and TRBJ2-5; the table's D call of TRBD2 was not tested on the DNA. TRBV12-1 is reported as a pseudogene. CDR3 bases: TGTGCCAGCCGCCAAGAGACCCAGTACTTC. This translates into CASRQETQYF.